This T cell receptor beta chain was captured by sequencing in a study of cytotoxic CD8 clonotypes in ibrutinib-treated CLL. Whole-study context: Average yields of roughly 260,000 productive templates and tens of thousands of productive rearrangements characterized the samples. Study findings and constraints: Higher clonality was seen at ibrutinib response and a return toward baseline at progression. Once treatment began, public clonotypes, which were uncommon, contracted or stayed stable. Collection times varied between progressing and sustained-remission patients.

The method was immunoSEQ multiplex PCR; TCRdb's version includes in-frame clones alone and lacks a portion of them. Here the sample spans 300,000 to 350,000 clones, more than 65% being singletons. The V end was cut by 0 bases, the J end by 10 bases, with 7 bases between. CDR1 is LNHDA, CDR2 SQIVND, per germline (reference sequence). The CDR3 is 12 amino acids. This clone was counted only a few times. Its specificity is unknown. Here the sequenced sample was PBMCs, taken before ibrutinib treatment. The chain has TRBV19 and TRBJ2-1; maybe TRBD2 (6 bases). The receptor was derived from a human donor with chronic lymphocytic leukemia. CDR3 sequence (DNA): TGTGCCAGTAGTATAGATCTAGCGGAGCAGTTCTTC. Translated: CASSIDLAEQFF.